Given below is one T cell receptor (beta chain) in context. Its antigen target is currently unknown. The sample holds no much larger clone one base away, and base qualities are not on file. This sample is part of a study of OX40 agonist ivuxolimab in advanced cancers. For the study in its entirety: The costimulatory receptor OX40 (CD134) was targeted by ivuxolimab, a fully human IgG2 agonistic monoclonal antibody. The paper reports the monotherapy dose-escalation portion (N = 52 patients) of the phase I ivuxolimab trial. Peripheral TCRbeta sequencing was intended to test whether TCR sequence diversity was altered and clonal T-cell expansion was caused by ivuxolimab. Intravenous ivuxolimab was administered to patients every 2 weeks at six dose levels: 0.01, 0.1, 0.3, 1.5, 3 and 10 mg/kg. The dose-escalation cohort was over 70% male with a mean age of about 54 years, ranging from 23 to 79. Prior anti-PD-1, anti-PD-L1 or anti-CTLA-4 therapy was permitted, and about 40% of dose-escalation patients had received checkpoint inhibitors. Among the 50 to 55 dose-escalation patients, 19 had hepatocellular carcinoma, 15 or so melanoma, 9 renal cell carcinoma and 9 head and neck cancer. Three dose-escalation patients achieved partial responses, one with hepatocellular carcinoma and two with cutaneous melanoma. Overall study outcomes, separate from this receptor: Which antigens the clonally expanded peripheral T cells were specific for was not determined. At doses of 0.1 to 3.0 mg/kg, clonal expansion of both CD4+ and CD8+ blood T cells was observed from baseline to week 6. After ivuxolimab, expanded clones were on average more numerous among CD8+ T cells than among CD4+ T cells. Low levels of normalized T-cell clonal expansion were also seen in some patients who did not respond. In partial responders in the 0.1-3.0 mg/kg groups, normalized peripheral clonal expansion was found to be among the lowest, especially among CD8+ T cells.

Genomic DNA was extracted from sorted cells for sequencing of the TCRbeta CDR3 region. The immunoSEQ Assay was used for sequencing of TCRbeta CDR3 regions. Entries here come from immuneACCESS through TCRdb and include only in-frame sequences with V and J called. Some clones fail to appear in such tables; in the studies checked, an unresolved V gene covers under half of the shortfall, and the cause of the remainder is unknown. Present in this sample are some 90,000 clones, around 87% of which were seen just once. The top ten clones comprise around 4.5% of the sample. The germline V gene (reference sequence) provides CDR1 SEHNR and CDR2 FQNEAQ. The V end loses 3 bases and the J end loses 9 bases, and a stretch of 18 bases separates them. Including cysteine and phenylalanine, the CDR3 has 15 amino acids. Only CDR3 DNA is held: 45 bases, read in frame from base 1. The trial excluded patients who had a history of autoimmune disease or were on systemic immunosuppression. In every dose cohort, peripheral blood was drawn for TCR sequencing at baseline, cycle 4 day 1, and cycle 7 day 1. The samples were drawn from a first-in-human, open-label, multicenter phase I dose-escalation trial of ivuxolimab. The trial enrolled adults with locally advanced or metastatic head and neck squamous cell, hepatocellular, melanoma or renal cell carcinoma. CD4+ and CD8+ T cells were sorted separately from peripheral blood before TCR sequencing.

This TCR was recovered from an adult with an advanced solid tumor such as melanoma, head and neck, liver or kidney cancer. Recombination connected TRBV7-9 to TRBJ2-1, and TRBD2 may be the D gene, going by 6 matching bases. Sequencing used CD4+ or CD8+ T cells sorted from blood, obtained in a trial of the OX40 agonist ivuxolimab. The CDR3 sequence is CASSLTSGGWGEQFF. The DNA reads TGTGCCAGCAGCTTGACGAGCGGAGGGTGGGGTGAGCAGTTCTTC.